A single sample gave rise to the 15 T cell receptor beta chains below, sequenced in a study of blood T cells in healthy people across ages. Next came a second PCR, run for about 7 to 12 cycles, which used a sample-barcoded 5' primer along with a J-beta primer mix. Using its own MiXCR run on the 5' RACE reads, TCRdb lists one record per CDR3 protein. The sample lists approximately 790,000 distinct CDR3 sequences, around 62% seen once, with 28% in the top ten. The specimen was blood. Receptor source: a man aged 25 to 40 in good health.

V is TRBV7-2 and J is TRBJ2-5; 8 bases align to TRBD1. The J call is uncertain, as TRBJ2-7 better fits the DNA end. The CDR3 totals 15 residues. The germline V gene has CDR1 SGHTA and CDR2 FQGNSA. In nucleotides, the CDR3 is TGTGCCAGCACCCGTACCGGGACAGGATCGTACGAGCAGTACTTC. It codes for CASTRTGTGSYEQYF.

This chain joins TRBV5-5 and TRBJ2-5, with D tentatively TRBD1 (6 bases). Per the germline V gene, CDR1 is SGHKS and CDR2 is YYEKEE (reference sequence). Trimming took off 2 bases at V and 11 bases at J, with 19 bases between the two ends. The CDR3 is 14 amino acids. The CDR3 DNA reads TGTGCCAGCAGCTTTGGACAGATTGCCCCTCTGCAGTACTTC. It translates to CASSFGQIAPLQYF.

CDR3 sequence (DNA): TGCAGCGTTGAAGATTTGGGTACTGACTCCTACAATGAGCAGTTCTTC. It translates to CSVEDLGTDSYNEQFF. The chain combines TRBV29-1 with TRBJ2-1; the D is unclear. Germline CDR1 is SQVTM and CDR2 is ANQGSEA. This CDR3 has 16 residues. V was clipped by 0 bases and J by 0 bases, with 12 bases between them.

CDR3 loop: CSARDPGKSQPQHF. CDR3 DNA: TGCAGTGCTAGAGATCCAGGGAAGAGCCAGCCCCAGCATTTT. The chain carries TRBV20-1 and TRBJ1-5; possible D gene TRBD1, 5 bases. CDR3 length: 14 amino acids. The V end lost 0 bases, the J end lost 7 bases, and 13 bases lay between the germline ends. Per germline, CDR1 DFQATT and CDR2 SNEGSKA (reference sequence).

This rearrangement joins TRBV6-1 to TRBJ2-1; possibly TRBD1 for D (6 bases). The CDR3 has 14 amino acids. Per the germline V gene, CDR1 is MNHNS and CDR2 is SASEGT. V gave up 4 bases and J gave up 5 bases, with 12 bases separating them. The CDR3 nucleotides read TGTGCCAGCAGTGGTCGACAGGATAACAATGAGCAGTTCTTC. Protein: CASSGRQDNNEQFF.

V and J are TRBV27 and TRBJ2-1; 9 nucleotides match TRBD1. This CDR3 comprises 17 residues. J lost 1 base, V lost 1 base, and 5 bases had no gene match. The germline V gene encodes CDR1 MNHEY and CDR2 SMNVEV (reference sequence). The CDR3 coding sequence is TGTGCCAGCAGTTTATATAACAGGGGGCTATCCTACAATGAGCAGTTCTTC. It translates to CASSLYNRGLSYNEQFF.

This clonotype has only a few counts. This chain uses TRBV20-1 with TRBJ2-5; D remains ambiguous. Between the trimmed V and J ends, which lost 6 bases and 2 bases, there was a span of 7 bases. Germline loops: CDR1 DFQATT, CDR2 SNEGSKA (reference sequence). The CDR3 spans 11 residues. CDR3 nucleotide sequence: TGCAGTGCGGCGCAACAAGAGACCCAGTACTTC. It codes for CSAAQQETQYF.

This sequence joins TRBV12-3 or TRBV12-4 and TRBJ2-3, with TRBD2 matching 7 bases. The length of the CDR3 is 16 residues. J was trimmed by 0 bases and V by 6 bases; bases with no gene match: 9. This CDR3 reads CASSDQRGPSTDTQYF. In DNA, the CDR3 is TGTGCCAGCAGCGACCAGCGGGGTCCTAGCACAGATACGCAGTATTTT.

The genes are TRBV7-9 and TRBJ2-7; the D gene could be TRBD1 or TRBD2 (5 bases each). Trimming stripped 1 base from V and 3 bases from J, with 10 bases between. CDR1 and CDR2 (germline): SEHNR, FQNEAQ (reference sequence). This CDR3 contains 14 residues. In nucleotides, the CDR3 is TGTGCCAGCAGCTTAGGGGACGCTGGCTACGAGCAGTACTTC. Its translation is CASSLGDAGYEQYF. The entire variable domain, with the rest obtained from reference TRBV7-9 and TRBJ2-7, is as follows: DTGVSQNPRHKITKRGQNVTFRCDPISEHNRLYWYRQTLGQGPEFLTYFQNEAQLEKSRLLSDRFSAERPKGSFSTLEIQRTEQGDSAMYLCASSLGDAGYEQYFGPGTRLTVT.

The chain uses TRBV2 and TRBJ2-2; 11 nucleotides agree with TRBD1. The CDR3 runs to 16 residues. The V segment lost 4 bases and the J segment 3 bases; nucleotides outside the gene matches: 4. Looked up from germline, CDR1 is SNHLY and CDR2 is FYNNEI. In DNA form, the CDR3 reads TGTGCCAGCAGTGTCGGACAGGGGGCGGACACCGGGGAGCTGTTTTTT. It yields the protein CASSVGQGADTGELFF. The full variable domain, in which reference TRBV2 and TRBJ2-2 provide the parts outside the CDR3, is EPEVTQTPSHQVTQMGQEVILRCVPISNHLYFYWYRQILGQKVEFLVSFYNNEISEKSEIFDDQFSVERPDGSNFTLKIRSTKLEDSAMYFCASSVGQGADTGELFFGEGSRLTVL.

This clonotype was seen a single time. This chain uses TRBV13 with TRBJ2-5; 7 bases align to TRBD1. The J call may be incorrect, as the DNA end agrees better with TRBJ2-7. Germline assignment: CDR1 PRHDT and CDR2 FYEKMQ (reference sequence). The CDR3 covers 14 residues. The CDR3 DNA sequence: TGTGCCAGCAGCTTATCGGCAGGGGGTCACGAGCAGTACTTC. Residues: CASSLSAGGHEQYF.

The CDR3: CSVLISGANVLTF. The CDR3, as DNA: TGCAGCGTACTGATCTCTGGGGCCAACGTCCTGACTTTC. The chain combines TRBV29-1 with TRBJ2-6; no definite D call. CDR3 length: 13 residues. Trimming took 6 bases from V and 0 from J, leaving 6 bases between them. The germline gives CDR1 SQVTM, CDR2 ANQGSEA.

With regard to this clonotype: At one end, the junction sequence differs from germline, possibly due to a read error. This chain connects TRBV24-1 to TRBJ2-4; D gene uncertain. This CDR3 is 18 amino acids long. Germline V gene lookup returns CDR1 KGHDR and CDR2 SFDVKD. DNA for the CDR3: TGTGCCACCAGTGATAGGCAGGTTGGCGTTCTGGCCAAAAACACTCAGTACTTC. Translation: CATSDRQVGVLAKNTQYF.

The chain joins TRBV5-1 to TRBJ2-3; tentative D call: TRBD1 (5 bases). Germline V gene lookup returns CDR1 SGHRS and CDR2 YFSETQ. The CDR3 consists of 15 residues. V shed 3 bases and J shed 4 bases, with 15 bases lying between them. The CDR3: CASSSGRAAADTQYF. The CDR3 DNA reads TGCGCCAGCAGCTCGGGCAGGGCGGCAGCAGATACGCAGTATTTT.

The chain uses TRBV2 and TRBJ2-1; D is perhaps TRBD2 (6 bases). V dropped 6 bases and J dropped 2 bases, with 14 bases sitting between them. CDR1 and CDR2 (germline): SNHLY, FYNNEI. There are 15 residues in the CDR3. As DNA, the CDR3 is TGTGCCAGCAGCTTGTCGGGACTGACCTACAATGAGCAGTTCTTC. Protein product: CASSLSGLTYNEQFF.